This TCR beta chain was sequenced in a study of T cell changes during pregnancy in multiple sclerosis. Using immunoSEQ multiplex PCR, the repertoire was profiled, and TCRdb retains in-frame clones only, with some absent. Among 90,000 to 100,000 clones listed, 90% to 95% were seen once. This clone was counted only a few times. Specimen: peripheral blood, collected in the third trimester of pregnancy. This clonotype was obtained from a female donor with multiple sclerosis, enrolled in a pregnancy study.

DNA of the CDR3: TGTGCCAGTAGTTGGTCGGAGTATGGCTACACCTTC. It is translated as CASSWSEYGYTF. The V gene is TRBV19, the J gene TRBJ1-2; D remains unclear. Trimming removed 5 bases from V and 5 bases from J, with 9 bases in between. This CDR3 region has 12 residues. The germline V gene encodes CDR1 LNHDA and CDR2 SQIVND (reference sequence).